This T cell receptor beta chain was recovered during a study of shared clonotypes between healthy human individuals. The assay was immunoSEQ multiplex PCR, and TCRdb's table has in-frame clones only and misses some. The profile shows 640,000 or so clones, about 78% of them singletons. With respect to this clone: Antigen unknown.

Study-wide results and caveats: Sampling covered nothing but blood. Tissue TCR repertoires likely differ from those found in blood. In several donors, about 5% of naive CD4 clonotypes appeared in common.

After removal of 2 bases from V and 7 bases from J, the junction contained 7 bases not matched to a gene. The CDR3 runs 16 residues. Germline V gives CDR1 ENHRY, CDR2 SYGVKD. The V and J genes are TRBV10-3 and TRBJ2-1, with TRBD1 matching 11 bases. The sample comprised memory CD4+ T cells sorted from blood. Regarding subset: CD45RA-negative fraction. This TCR was sampled from a woman aged 25 to 39 in good health. The chain's CDR3 is CAISEMGQGGGNEQFF. In DNA, the CDR3 is TGTGCCATCAGTGAGATGGGACAGGGGGGGGGAAATGAGCAGTTCTTC.